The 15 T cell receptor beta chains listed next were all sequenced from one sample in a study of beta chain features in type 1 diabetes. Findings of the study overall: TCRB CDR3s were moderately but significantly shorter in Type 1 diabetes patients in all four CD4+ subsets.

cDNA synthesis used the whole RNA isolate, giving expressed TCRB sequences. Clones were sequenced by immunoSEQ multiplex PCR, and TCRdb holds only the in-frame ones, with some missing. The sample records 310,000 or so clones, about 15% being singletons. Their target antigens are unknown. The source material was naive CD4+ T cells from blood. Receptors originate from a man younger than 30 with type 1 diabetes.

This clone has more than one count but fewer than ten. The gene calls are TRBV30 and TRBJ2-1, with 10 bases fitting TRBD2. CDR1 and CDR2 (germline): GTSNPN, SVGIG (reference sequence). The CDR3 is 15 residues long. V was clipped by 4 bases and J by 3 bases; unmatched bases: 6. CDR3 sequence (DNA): TGTGCCTGGAAAAGGGCTAGCGGGAGCTACAATGAGCAGTTCTTC. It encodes CAWKRASGSYNEQFF.

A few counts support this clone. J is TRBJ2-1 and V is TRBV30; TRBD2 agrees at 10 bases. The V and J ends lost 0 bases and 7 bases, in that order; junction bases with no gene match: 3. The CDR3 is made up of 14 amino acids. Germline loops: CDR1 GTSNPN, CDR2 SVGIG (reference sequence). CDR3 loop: CAWSVLAGRNEQFF. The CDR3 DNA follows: TGTGCCTGGAGTGTACTAGCGGGACGGAATGAGCAGTTCTTC.

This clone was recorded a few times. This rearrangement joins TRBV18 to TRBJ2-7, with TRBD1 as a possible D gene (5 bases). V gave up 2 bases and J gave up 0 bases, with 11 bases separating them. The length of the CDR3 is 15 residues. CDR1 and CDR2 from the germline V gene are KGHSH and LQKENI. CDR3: CASSPNRLSSYEQYF. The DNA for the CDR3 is TGTGCCAGCTCACCAAACAGGCTGAGCTCCTACGAGCAGTACTTC.

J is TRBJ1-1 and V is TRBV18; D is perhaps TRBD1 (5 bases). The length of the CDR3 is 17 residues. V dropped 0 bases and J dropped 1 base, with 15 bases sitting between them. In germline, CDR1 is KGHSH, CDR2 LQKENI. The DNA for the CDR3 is TGTGCCAGCTCACCACCAATGGGACGGGAGAAGAACACTGAAGCTTTCTTT. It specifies CASSPPMGREKNTEAFF.

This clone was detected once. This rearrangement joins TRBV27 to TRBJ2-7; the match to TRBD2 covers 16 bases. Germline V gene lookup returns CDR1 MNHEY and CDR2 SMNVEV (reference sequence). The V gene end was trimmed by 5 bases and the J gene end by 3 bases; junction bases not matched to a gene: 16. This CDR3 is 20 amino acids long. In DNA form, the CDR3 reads TGTGCCAGCAGTCGGGGTACCCCGGGACTAGCGGGAGGGTTCCTCTACGAGCAGTACTTC. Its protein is CASSRGTPGLAGGFLYEQYF.

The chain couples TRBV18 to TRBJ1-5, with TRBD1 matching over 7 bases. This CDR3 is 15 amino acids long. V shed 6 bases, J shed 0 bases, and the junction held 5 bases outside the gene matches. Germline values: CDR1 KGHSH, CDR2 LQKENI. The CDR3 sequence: CASSGQEYSNQPQHF. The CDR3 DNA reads TGTGCCAGCTCCGGACAGGAATATAGCAATCAGCCCCAGCATTTT.

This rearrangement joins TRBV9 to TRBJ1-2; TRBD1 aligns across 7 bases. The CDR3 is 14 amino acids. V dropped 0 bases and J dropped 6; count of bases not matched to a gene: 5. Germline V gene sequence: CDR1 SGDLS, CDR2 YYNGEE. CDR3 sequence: CASSVAWQGDGYTF. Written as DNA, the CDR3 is TGTGCCAGCAGCGTAGCTTGGCAGGGGGATGGCTACACCTTC. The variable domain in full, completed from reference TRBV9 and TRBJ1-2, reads DSGVTQTPKHLITATGQRVTLRCSPRSGDLSVYWYQQSLDQGLQFLIQYYNGEERAKGNILERFSAQQFPDLHSELNLSSLELGDSALYFCASSVAWQGDGYTFGSGTRLTVV.

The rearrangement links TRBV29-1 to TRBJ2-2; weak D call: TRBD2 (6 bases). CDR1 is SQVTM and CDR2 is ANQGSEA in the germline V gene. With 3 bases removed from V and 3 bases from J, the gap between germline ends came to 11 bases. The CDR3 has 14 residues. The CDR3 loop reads CSVERREDTGELFF. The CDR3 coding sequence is TGCAGCGTTGAGCGCAGGGAGGACACCGGGGAGCTGTTTTTT.

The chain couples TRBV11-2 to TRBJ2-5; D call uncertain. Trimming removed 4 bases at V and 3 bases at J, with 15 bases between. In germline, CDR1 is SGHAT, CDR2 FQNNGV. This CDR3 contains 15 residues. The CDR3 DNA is TGTGCCAGCAGCTCCCACGGGTCTTCGAAAGAGACCCAGTACTTC. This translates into CASSSHGSSKETQYF.

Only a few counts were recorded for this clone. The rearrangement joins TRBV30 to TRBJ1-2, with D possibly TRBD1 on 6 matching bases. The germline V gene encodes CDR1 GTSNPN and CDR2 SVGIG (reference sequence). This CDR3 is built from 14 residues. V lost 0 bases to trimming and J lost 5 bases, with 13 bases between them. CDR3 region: CAWSVHRVQYGYTF. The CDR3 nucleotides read TGTGCCTGGAGTGTACACAGGGTGCAATATGGCTACACCTTC.

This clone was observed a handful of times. The DNA for the CDR3 is TGCGCCAGCAGCGCAACTTTCAATGAGCAGTTCTTC. Its translation: CASSATFNEQFF. The chain recombines TRBV5-1 with TRBJ2-1; D remains unclear. Germline V gene lookup returns CDR1 SGHRS and CDR2 YFSETQ. V dropped 4 bases and J dropped 6 bases, with 8 bases sitting between them. The CDR3 covers 12 residues.

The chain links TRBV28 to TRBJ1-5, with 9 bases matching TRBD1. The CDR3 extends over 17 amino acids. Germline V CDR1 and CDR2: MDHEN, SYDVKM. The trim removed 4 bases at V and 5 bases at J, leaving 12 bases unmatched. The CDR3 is CASSSTGGVVVDQPQHF. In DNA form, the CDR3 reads TGTGCCAGCAGTTCAACAGGGGGCGTCGTGGTAGATCAGCCCCAGCATTTT. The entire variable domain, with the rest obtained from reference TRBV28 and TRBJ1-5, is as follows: DVKVTQSSRYLVKRTGEKVFLECVQDMDHENMFWYRQDPGLGLRLIYFSYDVKMKEKGDIPEGYSVSREKKERFSLILESASTNQTSMYLCASSSTGGVVVDQPQHFGDGTRLSIL.

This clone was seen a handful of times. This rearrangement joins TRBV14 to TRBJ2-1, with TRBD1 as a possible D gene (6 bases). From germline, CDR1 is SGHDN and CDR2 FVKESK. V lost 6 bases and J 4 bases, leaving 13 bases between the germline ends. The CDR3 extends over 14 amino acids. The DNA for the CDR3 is TGTGCCAGCAGTATCGGGACACCTTACAATGAGCAGTTCTTC. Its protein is CASSIGTPYNEQFF.

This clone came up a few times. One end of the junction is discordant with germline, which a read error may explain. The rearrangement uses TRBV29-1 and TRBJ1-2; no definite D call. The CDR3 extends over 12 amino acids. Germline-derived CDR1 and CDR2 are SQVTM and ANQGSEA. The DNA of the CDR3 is TGCAGCGTGGAAGCCGCGAACTATGGCTACACCTTC. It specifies CSVEAANYGYTF.

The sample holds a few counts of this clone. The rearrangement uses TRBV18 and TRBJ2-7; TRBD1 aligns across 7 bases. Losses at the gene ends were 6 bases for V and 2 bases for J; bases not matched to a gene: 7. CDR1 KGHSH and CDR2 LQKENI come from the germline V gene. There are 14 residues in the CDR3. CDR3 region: CASSARDSTYEQYF. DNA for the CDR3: TGTGCCAGCTCCGCCAGGGACAGCACCTACGAGCAGTACTTC.